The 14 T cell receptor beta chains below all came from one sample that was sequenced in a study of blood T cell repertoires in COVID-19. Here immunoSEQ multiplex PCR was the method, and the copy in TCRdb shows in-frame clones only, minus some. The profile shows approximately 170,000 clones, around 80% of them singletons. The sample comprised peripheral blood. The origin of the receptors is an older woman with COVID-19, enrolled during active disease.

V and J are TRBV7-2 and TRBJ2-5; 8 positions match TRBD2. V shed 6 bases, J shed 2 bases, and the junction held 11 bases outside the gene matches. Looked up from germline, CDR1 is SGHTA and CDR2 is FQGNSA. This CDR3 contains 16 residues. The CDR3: CASRPIAGHLQETQYF. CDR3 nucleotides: TGTGCCAGCAGACCAATAGCGGGACACTTACAAGAGACCCAGTACTTC.

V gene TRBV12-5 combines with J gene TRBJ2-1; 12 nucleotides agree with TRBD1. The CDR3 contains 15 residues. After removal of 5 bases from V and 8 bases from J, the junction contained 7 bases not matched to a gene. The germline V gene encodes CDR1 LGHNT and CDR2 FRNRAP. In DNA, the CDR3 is TGTGCTAGTGGTCCCGGGACAGGGGGCAGGGATGAGCAGTTCTTC. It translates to CASGPGTGGRDEQFF. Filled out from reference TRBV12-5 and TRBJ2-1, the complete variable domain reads DARVTQTPRHKVTEMGQEVTMRCQPILGHNTVFWYRQTMMQGLELLAYFRNRAPLDDSGMPKDRFSAEMPDATLATLKIQPSEPRDSAVYFCASGPGTGGRDEQFFGPGTRLTVL.

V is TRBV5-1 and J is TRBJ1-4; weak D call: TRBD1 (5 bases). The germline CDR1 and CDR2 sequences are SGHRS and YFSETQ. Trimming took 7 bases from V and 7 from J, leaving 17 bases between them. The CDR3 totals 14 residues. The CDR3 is CASRSSLGPEKLFF. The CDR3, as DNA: TGCGCCAGCCGCTCGTCCCTGGGGCCTGAAAAACTGTTTTTT. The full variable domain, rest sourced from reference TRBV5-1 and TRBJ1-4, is KAGVTQTPRYLIKTRGQQVTLSCSPISGHRSVSWYQQTPGQGLQFLFEYFSETQRNKGNFPGRFSGRQFSNSRSEMNVSTLELGDSALYLCASRSSLGPEKLFFGSGTQLSVL.

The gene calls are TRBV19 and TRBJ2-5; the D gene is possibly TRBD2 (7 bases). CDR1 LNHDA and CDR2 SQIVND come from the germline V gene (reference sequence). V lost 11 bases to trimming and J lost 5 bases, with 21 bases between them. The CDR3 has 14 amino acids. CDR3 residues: CASKGGGVWETQYF. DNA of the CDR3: TGTGCCTCCAAAGGGGGGGGAGTATGGGAGACCCAGTACTTC. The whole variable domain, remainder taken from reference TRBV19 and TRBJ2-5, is DGGITQSPKYLFRKEGQNVTLSCEQNLNHDAMYWYRQDPGQGLRLIYYSQIVNDFQKGDIAEGYSVSREKKESFPLTVTSAQKNPTAFYLCASKGGGVWETQYFGPGTRLLVL.

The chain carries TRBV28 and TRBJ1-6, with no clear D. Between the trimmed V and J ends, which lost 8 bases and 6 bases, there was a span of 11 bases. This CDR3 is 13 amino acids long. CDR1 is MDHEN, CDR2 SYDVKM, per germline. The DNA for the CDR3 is TGTGCCAGCGGGAGACCTTCTAATTCACCCCTCCACTTT. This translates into CASGRPSNSPLHF.

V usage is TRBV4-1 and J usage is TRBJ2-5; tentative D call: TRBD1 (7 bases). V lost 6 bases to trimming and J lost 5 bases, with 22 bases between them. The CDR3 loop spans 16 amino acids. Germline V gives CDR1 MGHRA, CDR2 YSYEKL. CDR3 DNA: TGCGCCAGCAGTCCCCTAACCGGGACAGCGGGCGAGACCCAGTACTTC. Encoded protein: CASSPLTGTAGETQYF.

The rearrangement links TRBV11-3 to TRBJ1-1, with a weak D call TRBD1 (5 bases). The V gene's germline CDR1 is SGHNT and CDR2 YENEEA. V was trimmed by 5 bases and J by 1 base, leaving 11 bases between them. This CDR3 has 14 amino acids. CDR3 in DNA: TGTGCCAGCAGCCGATCCGGGGGGAACACTGAAGCTTTCTTT. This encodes CASSRSGGNTEAFF.

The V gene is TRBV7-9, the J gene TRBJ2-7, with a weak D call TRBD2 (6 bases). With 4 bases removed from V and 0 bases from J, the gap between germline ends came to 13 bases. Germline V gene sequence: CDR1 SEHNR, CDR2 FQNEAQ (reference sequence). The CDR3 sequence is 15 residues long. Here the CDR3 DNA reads TGTGCCAGCAGCTCAAGCGGGTTCCGCTCCTACGAGCAGTACTTC. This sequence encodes CASSSSGFRSYEQYF. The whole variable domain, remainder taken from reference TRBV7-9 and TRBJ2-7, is DTGVSQNPRHKITKRGQNVTFRCDPISEHNRLYWYRQTLGQGPEFLTYFQNEAQLEKSRLLSDRFSAERPKGSFSTLEIQRTEQGDSAMYLCASSSSGFRSYEQYFGPGTRLTVT.

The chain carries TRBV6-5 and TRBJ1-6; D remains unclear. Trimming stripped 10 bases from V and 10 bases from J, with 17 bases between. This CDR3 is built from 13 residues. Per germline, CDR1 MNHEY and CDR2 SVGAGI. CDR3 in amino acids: CATRNGEVSPLHF. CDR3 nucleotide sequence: TGTGCCACCCGTAACGGGGAGGTCTCACCCCTCCACTTT.

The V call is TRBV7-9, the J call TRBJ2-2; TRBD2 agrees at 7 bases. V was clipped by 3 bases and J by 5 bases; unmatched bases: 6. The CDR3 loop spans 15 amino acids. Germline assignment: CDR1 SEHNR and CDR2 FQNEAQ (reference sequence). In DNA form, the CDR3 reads TGTGCCAGCAGCTTGGCTAGCGGATCGACCGGGGAGCTGTTTTTT. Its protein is CASSLASGSTGELFF. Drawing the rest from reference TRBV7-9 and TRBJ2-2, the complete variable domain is DTGVSQNPRHKITKRGQNVTFRCDPISEHNRLYWYRQTLGQGPEFLTYFQNEAQLEKSRLLSDRFSAERPKGSFSTLEIQRTEQGDSAMYLCASSLASGSTGELFFGEGSRLTVL.

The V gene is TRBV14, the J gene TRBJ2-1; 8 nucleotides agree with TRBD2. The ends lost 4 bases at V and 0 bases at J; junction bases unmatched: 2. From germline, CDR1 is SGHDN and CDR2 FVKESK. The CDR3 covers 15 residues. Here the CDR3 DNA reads TGTGCCAGCAGCCTACTAGCGGTCTCCTACAATGAGCAGTTCTTC. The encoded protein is CASSLLAVSYNEQFF. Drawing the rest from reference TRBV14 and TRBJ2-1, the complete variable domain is EAGVTQFPSHSVIEKGQTVTLRCDPISGHDNLYWYRRVMGKEIKFLLHFVKESKQDESGMPNNRFLAERTGGTYSTLKVQPAELEDSGVYFCASSLLAVSYNEQFFGPGTRLTVL.

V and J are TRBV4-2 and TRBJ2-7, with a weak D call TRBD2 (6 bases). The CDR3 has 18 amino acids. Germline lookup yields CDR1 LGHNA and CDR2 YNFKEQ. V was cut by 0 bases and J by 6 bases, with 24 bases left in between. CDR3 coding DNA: TGTGCCAGCAGCCAAGAATGGAGGGCTGAATCCAGTCGTGGCGAGCAGTACTTC. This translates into CASSQEWRAESSRGEQYF.

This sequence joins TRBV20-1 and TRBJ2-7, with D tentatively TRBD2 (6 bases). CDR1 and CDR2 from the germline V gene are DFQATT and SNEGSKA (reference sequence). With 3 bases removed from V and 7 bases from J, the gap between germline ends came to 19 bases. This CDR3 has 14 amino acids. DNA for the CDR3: TGCAGTGCTAGTGGTTCGCGGGAATCGAGGGAGCAGTACTTC. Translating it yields CSASGSRESREQYF.

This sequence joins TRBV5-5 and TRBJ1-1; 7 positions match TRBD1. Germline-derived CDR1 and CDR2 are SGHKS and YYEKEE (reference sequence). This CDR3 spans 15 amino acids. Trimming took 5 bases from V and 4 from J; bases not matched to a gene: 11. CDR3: CASSPNPGTATEAFF. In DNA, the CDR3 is TGTGCCAGCAGTCCGAACCCCGGGACAGCCACTGAAGCTTTCTTT.